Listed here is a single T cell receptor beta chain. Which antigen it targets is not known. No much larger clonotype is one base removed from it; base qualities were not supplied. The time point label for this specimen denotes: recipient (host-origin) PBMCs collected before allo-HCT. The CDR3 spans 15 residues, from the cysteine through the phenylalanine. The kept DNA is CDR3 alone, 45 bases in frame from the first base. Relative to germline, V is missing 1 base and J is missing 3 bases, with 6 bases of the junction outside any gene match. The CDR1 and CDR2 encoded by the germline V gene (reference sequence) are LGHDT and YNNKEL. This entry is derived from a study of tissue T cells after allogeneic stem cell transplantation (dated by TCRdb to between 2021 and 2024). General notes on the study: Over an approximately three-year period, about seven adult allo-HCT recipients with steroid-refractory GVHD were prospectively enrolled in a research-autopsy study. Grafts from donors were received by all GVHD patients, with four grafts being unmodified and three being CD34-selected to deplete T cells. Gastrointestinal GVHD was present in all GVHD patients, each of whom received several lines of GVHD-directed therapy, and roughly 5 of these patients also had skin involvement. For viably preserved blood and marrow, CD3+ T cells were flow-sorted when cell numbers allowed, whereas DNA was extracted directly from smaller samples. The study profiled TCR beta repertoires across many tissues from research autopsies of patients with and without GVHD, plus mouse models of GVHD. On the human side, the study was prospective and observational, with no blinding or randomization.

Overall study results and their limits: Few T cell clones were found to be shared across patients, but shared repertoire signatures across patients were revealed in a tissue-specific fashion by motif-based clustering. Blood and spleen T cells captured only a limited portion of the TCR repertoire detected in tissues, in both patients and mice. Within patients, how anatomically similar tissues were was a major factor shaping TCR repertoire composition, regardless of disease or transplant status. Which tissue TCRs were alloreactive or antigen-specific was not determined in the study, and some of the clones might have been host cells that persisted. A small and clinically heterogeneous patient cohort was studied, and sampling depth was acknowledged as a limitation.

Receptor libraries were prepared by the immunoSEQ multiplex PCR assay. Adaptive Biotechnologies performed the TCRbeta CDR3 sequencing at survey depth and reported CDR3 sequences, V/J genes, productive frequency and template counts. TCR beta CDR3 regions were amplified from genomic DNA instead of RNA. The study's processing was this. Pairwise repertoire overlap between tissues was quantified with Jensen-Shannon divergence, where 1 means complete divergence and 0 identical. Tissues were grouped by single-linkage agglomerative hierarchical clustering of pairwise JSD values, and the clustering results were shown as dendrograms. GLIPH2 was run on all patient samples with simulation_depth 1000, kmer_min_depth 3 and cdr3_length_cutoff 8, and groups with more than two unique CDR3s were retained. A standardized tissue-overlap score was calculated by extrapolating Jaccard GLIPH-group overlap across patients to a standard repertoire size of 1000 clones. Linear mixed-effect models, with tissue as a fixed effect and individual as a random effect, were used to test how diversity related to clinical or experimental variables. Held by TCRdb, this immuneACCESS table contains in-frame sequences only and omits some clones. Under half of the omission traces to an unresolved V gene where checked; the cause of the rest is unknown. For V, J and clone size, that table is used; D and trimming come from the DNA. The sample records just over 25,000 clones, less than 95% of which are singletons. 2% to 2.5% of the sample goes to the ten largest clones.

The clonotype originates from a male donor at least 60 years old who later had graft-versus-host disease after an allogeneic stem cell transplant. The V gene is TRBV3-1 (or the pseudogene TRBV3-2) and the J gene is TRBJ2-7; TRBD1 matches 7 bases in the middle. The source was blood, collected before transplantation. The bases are TGTGCCAGCAGCCAAGCAGAGGGGGCAGGCTACGAGCAGTACTTC. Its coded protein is CASSQAEGAGYEQYF.